One and the same sample provided the 29 T cell receptor beta chains below, sequenced in a study of CD8 T cells in Susac syndrome. Reverse transcription of about 0.45 to 1 ug RNA was carried out with random hexamers. TCRdb re-derived calls from the immunoSEQ multiplex PCR reads in MiXCR, one entry per CDR3 protein. The data show 100,000 to 150,000 distinct CDR3 sequences, with about 93% seen just once and 0.2% to 0.25% held by the top ten. Sample: CD8+ T cells from PBMCs. These receptors were obtained from a human donor with Susac syndrome.

This chain links TRBV29-1 with TRBJ1-2; D not resolved. The CDR3 spans 15 residues. V dropped 0 bases and J dropped 8 bases, with 19 bases sitting between them. Germline V gives CDR1 SQVTM, CDR2 ANQGSEA. Here the CDR3 DNA reads TGCAGCGTTGAAGATCCGGCAGTAGAGTGGTCCGGCTACACCTTC. Protein product: CSVEDPAVEWSGYTF. Drawing the rest from reference TRBV29-1 and TRBJ1-2, the complete variable domain is SAVISQKPSRDICQRGTSLTIQCQVDSQVTMMFWYRQQPGQSLTLIATANQGSEATYESGFVIDKFPISRPNLTFSTLTVSNMSPEDSSIYLCSVEDPAVEWSGYTFGSGTRLTVV.

This clonotype was observed once. In nucleotides, the CDR3 is TGTGCCAGCAGTACGAACTCCTACAATGAGCAGTTCTTC. Protein product: CASSTNSYNEQFF. V usage is TRBV6-2 or TRBV6-3 and J usage is TRBJ2-1, with D unclear. The V and J ends lost 5 bases and 0 bases respectively, with 5 bases between them. Germline CDR1 MNHEY, CDR2 SVGEGT. The CDR3 consists of 13 residues.

The rearrangement joins TRBV24-1 to TRBJ2-4, with D perhaps matching TRBD2 (5 bases). V was clipped by 4 bases and J by 5 bases, with 11 bases between them. Germline CDR1 KGHDR, CDR2 SFDVKD. CDR3 length: 14 residues. The CDR3 here is CATSEPGIENIQYF. The CDR3 nucleotides are TGTGCCACCAGTGAGCCCGGGATAGAAAACATTCAGTACTTC.

This chain uses TRBV12-5 with TRBJ1-5; D is uncertain. CDR3 length: 11 amino acids. Germline CDR1 LGHNT, CDR2 FRNRAP. V lost 1 base and J lost 5, with 0 bases in between. CDR3 nucleotide sequence: TGTGCTAGTGGTTTGGATCAGCCCCAGCATTTT. Its protein is CASGLDQPQHF.

This rearrangement joins TRBV3-1 to TRBJ1-5; D gene unclear. Per germline, CDR1 LGHDT and CDR2 YNNKEL (reference sequence). Between the trimmed V and J ends, which lost 5 bases and 0 bases, there was a span of 17 bases. This CDR3 has 17 residues. CDR3 in DNA: TGTGCCAGCAGCGATTCCACGGGAAGGCATAGCAATCAGCCCCAGCATTTT. Its protein is CASSDSTGRHSNQPQHF.

This rearrangement joins TRBV15 to TRBJ1-6; D is perhaps TRBD1 (6 bases). Germline V gene sequence: CDR1 LNHNV, CDR2 YYDKDF (reference sequence). Between the trimmed V and J ends, which lost 1 base and 9 bases, there was a span of 10 bases. The CDR3 spans 14 residues. CDR3 amino acids: CATSRGGRGSPLHF. The CDR3 DNA follows: TGTGCCACCAGCAGAGGGGGGCGAGGTTCACCCCTCCACTTT.

This chain uses TRBV13 with TRBJ2-1; 9 bases line up with TRBD1. Germline values: CDR1 PRHDT, CDR2 FYEKMQ (reference sequence). CDR3 length: 16 amino acids. J gave up 6 bases and V 9 bases, and 15 bases lay outside the gene matches. DNA for the CDR3: TGTGCCAGTAGGGGTACACAGGGGGCGAGGGGCAATGAGCAGTTCTTC. It codes for CASRGTQGARGNEQFF.

The chain has TRBV3-1 and TRBJ1-5, with D tentatively TRBD1 (5 bases). The CDR3 loop spans 15 amino acids. CDR1 LGHDT and CDR2 YNNKEL come from the germline V gene (reference sequence). The V gene lost 0 bases and the J gene lost 4 bases, with 10 bases spanning the gap. CDR3 region: CASSQDPGSNQPQHF. The CDR3 DNA reads TGTGCCAGCAGCCAAGATCCAGGGAGTAATCAGCCCCAGCATTTT.

This clonotype was picked up a small number of times. The chain couples TRBV19 to TRBJ1-1, with 8 nucleotides matching TRBD1. The germline V gene has CDR1 LNHDA and CDR2 SQIVND (reference sequence). The CDR3 spans 13 residues. V shed 5 bases and J 4 bases; nucleotides not matched to a gene: 3. The CDR3 bases are TGTGCCAGTAGTTCTACAGGGGGCACTGAAGCTTTCTTT. Protein product: CASSSTGGTEAFF.

The rearrangement links TRBV3-1 to TRBJ2-3, with D perhaps matching TRBD1 (7 bases). The CDR3 is 16 amino acids. V gave up 4 bases and J gave up 1 base, with 15 bases separating them. Germline CDR1 LGHDT, CDR2 YNNKEL (reference sequence). As DNA, the CDR3 is TGTGCCAGCAGCCCGGGGGCAGGGGGACGCACAGATACGCAGTATTTT. Translating it yields CASSPGAGGRTDTQYF.

The rearrangement links TRBV27 to TRBJ1-2; perhaps TRBD1 as D (5 bases). The germline CDR1 and CDR2 sequences are MNHEY and SMNVEV (reference sequence). The CDR3 totals 12 residues. Trimming left V 6 bases short and J 6 bases short, with 11 bases between. The CDR3 reads CASSVSGDGYTF. The CDR3 DNA is TGTGCCAGCAGCGTGTCGGGGGATGGCTACACCTTC.

This rearrangement joins TRBV30 to TRBJ1-2; D possibly corresponds to TRBD1 (5 bases). V lost 1 base and J 2 bases, leaving 11 bases between the germline ends. In germline, CDR1 is GTSNPN, CDR2 SVGIG (reference sequence). The CDR3 totals 14 residues. The CDR3 nucleotides are TGTGCCTGGAGTGCATCAGGGTCGAACTATGGCTACACCTTC. Protein: CAWSASGSNYGYTF.

J is TRBJ1-4 and V is TRBV30; possible D gene TRBD1, 5 bases. Trimming shortened V by 5 bases and J by 5 bases, and 6 bases separated the two germline ends. The CDR3 contains 11 residues. Looked up from germline, CDR1 is GTSNPN and CDR2 is SVGIG (reference sequence). In DNA form, the CDR3 reads TGTGCCTGGGGACACAATGAAAAACTGTTTTTT. Encoded protein: CAWGHNEKLFF.

This chain joins TRBV6-4 and TRBJ2-5; D possibly uses TRBD1 or TRBD2 (5 bases each). CDR1 and CDR2 (germline): MRHNA, SNTAGT. The CDR3 consists of 15 residues. Deletions cut 8 bases from V and 0 bases from J, with 16 bases between. CDR3 protein: CASSEGSAHQETQYF. DNA of the CDR3: TGTGCCAGCTCCGAGGGGAGCGCTCACCAAGAGACCCAGTACTTC.

The V gene is TRBV6-5, the J gene TRBJ1-2, with D possibly matching TRBD1 (5 bases). Germline assignment: CDR1 MNHEY and CDR2 SVGAGI. The CDR3 spans 11 residues. Trimming pared 2 bases from V and 7 bases from J, leaving 5 bases between. CDR3 DNA sequence: TGTGCCAGCAGTTACCAGGGTGGCTACACCTTC. This gives the protein CASSYQGGYTF.

The chain employs TRBV5-1 and TRBJ2-1; D might be TRBD2 (5 bases). The CDR3 contains 14 residues. The germline V and J ends were trimmed by 4 bases and 6 bases, with 14 bases remaining between them. Germline-derived CDR1 and CDR2 are SGHRS and YFSETQ. CDR3 residues: CASSQVTTSNEQFF. In DNA form, the CDR3 reads TGCGCCAGCAGCCAGGTAACCACTAGCAATGAGCAGTTCTTC.

The chain uses TRBV27 and TRBJ2-7; a weak D match, TRBD2 (5 bases). Germline CDR1 MNHEY, CDR2 SMNVEV (reference sequence). V shed 0 bases and J shed 0 bases, with 12 bases lying between them. CDR3 length: 16 residues. This CDR3 reads CASSLSAGRSSYEQYF. CDR3 in DNA: TGTGCCAGCAGTTTATCCGCGGGCAGGAGCTCCTACGAGCAGTACTTC.

This chain joins TRBV9 and TRBJ1-2, with D uncertain. Trimming took off 4 bases at V and 3 bases at J, with 16 bases between the two ends. Germline V gives CDR1 SGDLS, CDR2 YYNGEE. CDR3 size: 15 residues. In nucleotides, the CDR3 is TGTGCCAGCAGCCCCCGGACGGGAATATACTATGGCTACACCTTC. Encoded protein: CASSPRTGIYYGYTF.

V usage is TRBV9 and J usage is TRBJ2-1; D gene ambiguous. The CDR3 extends over 12 amino acids. Trimming left V 2 bases short and J 9 bases short, with 9 bases between. CDR1 is SGDLS, CDR2 YYNGEE, per germline. Written as DNA, the CDR3 is TGTGCCAGCAGCGTTGGCCCTAGTGAGCAGTTCTTC. Translating gives CASSVGPSEQFF. The full variable domain, rest sourced from reference TRBV9 and TRBJ2-1, is DSGVTQTPKHLITATGQRVTLRCSPRSGDLSVYWYQQSLDQGLQFLIQYYNGEERAKGNILERFSAQQFPDLHSELNLSSLELGDSALYFCASSVGPSEQFFGPGTRLTVL.

J is TRBJ2-1 and V is TRBV19; D unclear. The germline V gene has CDR1 LNHDA and CDR2 SQIVND (reference sequence). The CDR3 runs 15 residues. Trimming stripped 6 bases from V and 2 bases from J, with 14 bases between. The CDR3 sequence: CASRTPDTPYNEQFF. CDR3 nucleotides: TGTGCCAGTAGAACACCAGACACGCCCTACAATGAGCAGTTCTTC.

This chain links TRBV27 with TRBJ2-1; 14 nucleotides match TRBD2. J lost 9 bases, V lost 8 bases, and 12 bases had no gene match. The germline V gene has CDR1 MNHEY and CDR2 SMNVEV (reference sequence). The CDR3 totals 16 residues. CDR3 in amino acids: CASSPGLAGGAGEQFF. The DNA of the CDR3 is TGTGCCAGCTCCCCAGGACTAGCGGGGGGTGCGGGTGAGCAGTTCTTC.

The genes are TRBV4-2 and TRBJ2-3; TRBD2 matches 9 bases. The CDR3 covers 16 residues. The germline V gene encodes CDR1 LGHNA and CDR2 YNFKEQ. J gave up 4 bases and V 0 bases, and 5 bases lay outside the gene matches. The chain's CDR3 is CASSQEGGGAPDTQYF. Here the CDR3 DNA reads TGTGCCAGCAGCCAAGAGGGCGGGGGGGCCCCAGATACGCAGTATTTT.

The rearrangement uses TRBV24-1 and TRBJ1-2; D is perhaps TRBD1 (6 bases). In germline, CDR1 is KGHDR, CDR2 SFDVKD. Between the trimmed V and J ends, which lost 9 bases and 5 bases, there was a span of 9 bases. This CDR3 comprises 11 residues. The CDR3 protein is CATGTGYGYTF. In DNA form, the CDR3 reads TGTGCCACCGGAACAGGGTATGGCTACACCTTC.

J is TRBJ2-7 and V is TRBV2; 9 bases agree with TRBD2. The CDR3 has 15 residues. V gave up 1 base and J gave up 5 bases; unmatched junction bases: 6. Germline V gives CDR1 SNHLY, CDR2 FYNNEI. The CDR3 bases are TGTGCCAGCAGTGAAGGCGGGAGGGCCGGAGACGAGCAGTACTTC. Translation gives CASSEGGRAGDEQYF.

This chain links TRBV7-6 with TRBJ2-3; D ambiguous. CDR3 length equals 14 residues. Trimming shortened V by 1 base and J by 6 bases, and 11 bases separated the two germline ends. Germline CDR1 reads SGHVS; CDR2 reads FNYEAQ. CDR3 DNA sequence: TGTGCCAGCAGCTTAGTAGGCATGATGGATACGCAGTATTTT. It codes for CASSLVGMMDTQYF.

The chain has TRBV14 and TRBJ2-2; 7 nucleotides align to TRBD2. Germline V CDR1 and CDR2: SGHDN, FVKESK. Trimming at V came to 4 bases and at J to 1 base, leaving 9 bases not matched to a gene. CDR3 size: 17 residues. The CDR3 here is CASSPPFGLENTGELFF. For the CDR3, the DNA is TGTGCCAGCAGCCCTCCCTTCGGACTAGAGAACACCGGGGAGCTGTTTTTT.

V and J are TRBV29-1 and TRBJ1-2, with D hard to call. The CDR3 totals 12 residues. Trimming removed 1 base at V and 5 bases at J, with 8 bases between. The V gene's germline CDR1 is SQVTM and CDR2 ANQGSEA. The CDR3 DNA sequence: TGCAGCGTTGAAGGAGGAGGGTATGGCTACACCTTC. Translation gives CSVEGGGYGYTF. Using reference TRBV29-1 and TRBJ1-2 for the parts outside the CDR3, the full variable domain is SAVISQKPSRDICQRGTSLTIQCQVDSQVTMMFWYRQQPGQSLTLIATANQGSEATYESGFVIDKFPISRPNLTFSTLTVSNMSPEDSSIYLCSVEGGGYGYTFGSGTRLTVV.

The rearrangement joins TRBV29-1 to TRBJ2-1; TRBD1 agrees at 7 bases. Germline V lookup: CDR1 SQVTM, CDR2 ANQGSEA. V dropped 4 bases and J dropped 9; count of bases not matched to a gene: 6. The CDR3 runs to 12 residues. The CDR3, as DNA: TGCAGCGTTGTGAAGGCAGGGGGTGAGCAGTTCTTC. It encodes CSVVKAGGEQFF.

This chain connects TRBV7-9 to TRBJ1-1; D ambiguous. Germline V gene data show CDR1 as SEHNR and CDR2 as FQNEAQ (reference sequence). Trimming stripped 6 bases from V and 8 bases from J, with 13 bases between. The CDR3 totals 12 residues. In nucleotides, the CDR3 is TGTGCCAGCAGGTCCGGGAACGGGGAAGCTTTCTTT. This gives the protein CASRSGNGEAFF.